These T cell receptor beta chains were read from a single sample in a study of identical twins. TCRdb re-called the 5' RACE reads through MiXCR, storing one row per CDR3 protein. This sample has fewer than 550,000 distinct CDR3 sequences, with approximately 14% found just once. A further study also used this sample, focusing on yellow fever vaccine responses in identical twins.

Specimen: CD4+ T cells sorted from blood. The receptors come from a woman aged 18-30 years in good health. Both conserved end residues are part of each CDR3. D genes are given only for firm matches. Size tells how often a clone was seen (once, few, many) or the class of an expanded clone, and some rows leave it out.

clone size: few
J gene: TRBJ1-6
V gene: TRBV12-3/TRBV12-4
D gene: TRBD1
CDR3 DNA: TGTGCCAGCAGCCCCGACAGGGGGGACTCACCCCTCCACTTT
CDR3 protein: CASSPDRGDSPLHF

clone size: few
J gene: TRBJ2-7
V gene: TRBV20-1
D gene: -
CDR3 DNA: TGCAGTGCTAGAGATGAGGGATTTTTGCACGAGCAGTACTTC
CDR3 protein: CSARDEGFLHEQYF

clone size: -
J gene: TRBJ1-2
V gene: TRBV6-5
D gene: TRBD1
CDR3 DNA: TGTGCCAGCAGTTCCAAAAACCGGGACAGGGGTTTTGGCTACACCTTC
CDR3 protein: CASSSKNRDRGFGYTF

clone size: few
J gene: TRBJ2-3
V gene: TRBV18
D gene: -
CDR3 DNA: TGTGCCAGCTCACCTGGAGTAGCTGATACGCAGTATTTT
CDR3 protein: CASSPGVADTQYF

clone size: -
J gene: TRBJ2-7
V gene: TRBV6-2/TRBV6-3
D gene: TRBD2
CDR3 DNA: TGTGCCAGCAGACCCACCAGCGGGAAAACCTACGAGCAGTACTTC
CDR3 protein: CASRPTSGKTYEQYF

clone size: few
J gene: TRBJ2-5
V gene: TRBV5-1
D gene: -
CDR3 DNA: TGCGCCAGCAGCCCCCCGCCGGACCAAGAGACCCAGTACTTC
CDR3 protein: CASSPPPDQETQYF

clone size: few
J gene: TRBJ2-7
V gene: TRBV7-2
D gene: -
CDR3 DNA: TGTGCCAGCAGCTTACTGGGATCAAGGAGGGAGCAGTACTTC
CDR3 protein: CASSLLGSRREQYF

clone size: few
J gene: TRBJ2-7
V gene: TRBV6-2/TRBV6-3
D gene: TRBD1
CDR3 DNA: TGTGCCAGCAGTTACGGGGGACAGACCTACGAGCAGTACTTC
CDR3 protein: CASSYGGQTYEQYF

clone size: few
J gene: TRBJ2-5
V gene: TRBV10-3
D gene: TRBD2
CDR3 DNA: TGTGCCACCAGGGGAGGACTAGCGGGGGATACTGAGACCCAGTACTTC
CDR3 protein: CATRGGLAGDTETQYF

clone size: -
J gene: TRBJ2-1
V gene: TRBV10-3
D gene: TRBD2
CDR3 DNA: TGTGCCACTAATGCACTAGCGGGCTCCTACAATGAGCAGTTCTTC
CDR3 protein: CATNALAGSYNEQFF

clone size: -
J gene: TRBJ1-5
V gene: TRBV5-6
D gene: TRBD1
CDR3 DNA: TGTGCCAGCAGCTTGCTGGCAGGGGGCAGTGGCAATCAGCCCCAGCATTTT
CDR3 protein: CASSLLAGGSGNQPQHF

clone size: -
J gene: TRBJ2-5
V gene: TRBV2
D gene: -
CDR3 DNA: TGTGCCAGCAGTGACAAGAGGGGCCGCGAAGAGACCCAGTACTTC
CDR3 protein: CASSDKRGREETQYF

clone size: -
J gene: TRBJ2-6
V gene: TRBV25-1
D gene: -
CDR3 DNA: TGTGCCAGCAGTGATGTTGGGGCCTCCCCACTGGCCAACGTCCTGACTTTC
CDR3 protein: CASSDVGASPLANVLTF

clone size: -
J gene: TRBJ2-7
V gene: TRBV6-5
D gene: -
CDR3 DNA: TGTGCCAGCAGTTACTCGACCCCAAGCTCCTACGAGCAGTACTTC
CDR3 protein: CASSYSTPSSYEQYF

clone size: -
J gene: TRBJ2-3
V gene: TRBV20-1
D gene: -
CDR3 DNA: TGCAGTGCTAGTGGGGGGCTGCTCACAGATACGCAGTATTTT
CDR3 protein: CSASGGLLTDTQYF

clone size: -
J gene: TRBJ2-1
V gene: TRBV9
D gene: -
CDR3 DNA: TGTGCCAGCAGCCCGGCTGGGAGCTCCTACAATGAGCAGTTCTTC
CDR3 protein: CASSPAGSSYNEQFF

clone size: -
J gene: TRBJ2-2
V gene: TRBV19
D gene: TRBD1
CDR3 DNA: TGTGCCAGTAGCGTGGGACAGAGCACCGGGGAGCTGTTTTTT
CDR3 protein: CASSVGQSTGELFF

clone size: -
J gene: TRBJ1-2
V gene: TRBV7-2
D gene: TRBD1
CDR3 DNA: TGTGCCAGCAGCTCCGGGACAGGGGTCCCTGGCTACACCTTC
CDR3 protein: CASSSGTGVPGYTF

clone size: -
J gene: TRBJ1-3
V gene: TRBV11-1
D gene: TRBD1
CDR3 DNA: TGTGCCAGCAGCTTACGTTTGACAGGGATCCTCTCTGGAAACACCATATATTTT
CDR3 protein: CASSLRLTGILSGNTIYF

clone size: many
J gene: TRBJ1-2
V gene: TRBV27
D gene: TRBD1
CDR3 DNA: TGTGCCAGCAGTTTATCGACAGGGGAGTATGGCTACACCTTC
CDR3 protein: CASSLSTGEYGYTF

clone size: many
J gene: TRBJ2-1
V gene: TRBV24-1
D gene: -
CDR3 DNA: TGTGCCACCAGTGTCCTTGGCAGCTCCTACAATGAGCAGTTCTTC
CDR3 protein: CATSVLGSSYNEQFF

clone size: many
J gene: TRBJ2-7
V gene: TRBV5-1
D gene: TRBD1
CDR3 DNA: TGCGCCAGCAGCTTAACGGGACAGGGGGCCTACGAGCAGTACTTC
CDR3 protein: CASSLTGQGAYEQYF

clone size: few
J gene: TRBJ2-7
V gene: TRBV28
D gene: -
CDR3 DNA: TGTGCCAGCAGTTTGCCCTCCCCCGGGGAGATACACGAGCAGTACTTC
CDR3 protein: CASSLPSPGEIHEQYF

clone size: many
J gene: TRBJ2-7
V gene: TRBV7-2
D gene: -
CDR3 DNA: TGTGCCAGCAGCCAAGGCGGTATGGGGTCCTACGAGCAGTACTTC
CDR3 protein: CASSQGGMGSYEQYF

clone size: -
J gene: TRBJ2-1
V gene: TRBV24-1
D gene: TRBD1
CDR3 DNA: TGTGCCTCCAGTGGGGAAACAGGGGAAAGAGATAAACCCTCCTACAATGAGCAGTTCTTC
CDR3 protein: CASSGETGERDKPSYNEQFF

clone size: few
J gene: TRBJ2-2
V gene: TRBV2
D gene: -
CDR3 DNA: TGTGCCAGCAGTGAAAGGGAGGTCGGGGAGCTGTTTTTT
CDR3 protein: CASSEREVGELFF

clone size: -
J gene: TRBJ1-6
V gene: TRBV25-1
D gene: -
CDR3 DNA: TGTGCCAGCAGTGATGTGGCCTTATCAGCGATTGGGTCACCCCTCCACTTT
CDR3 protein: CASSDVALSAIGSPLHF

clone size: many
J gene: TRBJ1-1
V gene: TRBV6-5
D gene: -
CDR3 DNA: TGTGCCAGCAGTTCCCCGCGAGGAGGCTACACTGAAGCTTTCTTT
CDR3 protein: CASSSPRGGYTEAFF

clone size: -
J gene: TRBJ2-1
V gene: TRBV10-3
D gene: TRBD2
CDR3 DNA: TGTGCCATCAGTGAGTCAGAGGGGACTAGCGGGAGTAGTTTTTATGAGCAGTTCTTC
CDR3 protein: CAISESEGTSGSSFYEQFF

clone size: -
J gene: TRBJ2-1
V gene: TRBV7-2
D gene: -
CDR3 DNA: TGTGCCAGCAGCTTAGCGAGTTCGGGTGGGACCTCTTACAATGAGCAGTTCTTC
CDR3 protein: CASSLASSGGTSYNEQFF

clone size: -
J gene: TRBJ1-2
V gene: TRBV5-5
D gene: TRBD1
CDR3 DNA: TGTGCCAGCAGCTTGTCGCAGGGGGCGCTTGGCTACACCTTC
CDR3 protein: CASSLSQGALGYTF

clone size: -
J gene: TRBJ2-3
V gene: TRBV6-1
D gene: -
CDR3 DNA: TGTGCCAGCAGCGAAGGGTGGGGATTCACAGATACGCAGTATTTT
CDR3 protein: CASSEGWGFTDTQYF

clone size: few
J gene: TRBJ2-1
V gene: TRBV6-2/TRBV6-3
D gene: TRBD2
CDR3 DNA: TGTGCCAGCAGTACCCTAGCGGGCTTGGGGGATGAGCAGTTCTTC
CDR3 protein: CASSTLAGLGDEQFF

clone size: few
J gene: TRBJ1-4
V gene: TRBV12-3/TRBV12-4
D gene: -
CDR3 DNA: TGTGCCAGCAGGAAGGACATCATTGGTGAAAAACTGTTTTTT
CDR3 protein: CASRKDIIGEKLFF

clone size: -
J gene: TRBJ2-7
V gene: TRBV5-6
D gene: -
CDR3 DNA: TGTGCCAGCAGCTCCGTCCAGGGTACAACCTACGAGCAGTACTTC
CDR3 protein: CASSSVQGTTYEQYF

clone size: -
J gene: TRBJ2-7
V gene: TRBV24-1
D gene: TRBD2
CDR3 DNA: TGTGCCACCAGTGATCCCGGGGAGGGCTACGAGCAGTACTTC
CDR3 protein: CATSDPGEGYEQYF

clone size: -
J gene: TRBJ2-2
V gene: TRBV5-1
D gene: -
CDR3 DNA: TGCGCCAGCAGCTTGGCCGATGGAACCGGGGAGCTGTTTTTT
CDR3 protein: CASSLADGTGELFF

clone size: few
J gene: TRBJ2-7
V gene: TRBV20-1
D gene: TRBD2
CDR3 DNA: TGCAGTGCTAGAGACCACTGGACTAGCGGCTACGAGCAGTACTTC
CDR3 protein: CSARDHWTSGYEQYF

clone size: few
J gene: TRBJ2-5
V gene: TRBV29-1
D gene: TRBD2
CDR3 DNA: TGCAGCGCCTCGAGCGGGGTGACCCAAGAGACCCAGTACTTC
CDR3 protein: CSASSGVTQETQYF

clone size: -
J gene: TRBJ2-2
V gene: TRBV29-1
D gene: -
CDR3 DNA: TGCAGCGGCCGAACGGGATCGAAGAACACCGGGGAGCTGTTTTTT
CDR3 protein: CSGRTGSKNTGELFF

clone size: -
J gene: TRBJ2-1
V gene: TRBV15
D gene: -
CDR3 DNA: TGTGCCACCAGCAGAGACAGAAGCTCCTACAATGAGCAGTTCTTC
CDR3 protein: CATSRDRSSYNEQFF

clone size: few
J gene: TRBJ2-3
V gene: TRBV11-1
D gene: TRBD2
CDR3 DNA: TGTGCCAGCAGCTCCCTACCGGGACTAGCGGGGGTCACAGATACGCAGTATTTT
CDR3 protein: CASSSLPGLAGVTDTQYF

clone size: -
J gene: TRBJ2-1
V gene: TRBV5-6
D gene: TRBD1
CDR3 DNA: TGTGCCAGCAGCTTGCCCCCGGGACAGGGGTACTATGAGCAGTTCTTC
CDR3 protein: CASSLPPGQGYYEQFF

clone size: many
J gene: TRBJ2-2
V gene: TRBV12-3/TRBV12-4
D gene: -
CDR3 DNA: TGTGCCAGCAGCCCTACCGCTCAGAACACCGGGGAGCTGTTTTTT
CDR3 protein: CASSPTAQNTGELFF

clone size: few
J gene: TRBJ2-3
V gene: TRBV7-9
D gene: -
CDR3 DNA: TGTGCCAGCAGCTTAATCTCCAGCGGTCACACAGATACGCAGTATTTT
CDR3 protein: CASSLISSGHTDTQYF